Given below is one T cell receptor (beta chain) in context. The antigen is undetermined. It may be a read error: a sequence one base away is much more abundant. Because the CDR3 is missing its conserved closing phenylalanine or tryptophan, this is likely a read error. Caucasian, healthy and from Russia, the donors were aged between 6 and 90. The data originate from a study of blood T cells in healthy people across ages. General study findings and limits: What prevented conclusive comparison of naive and antigen-experienced cells was that PBMCs were unsorted. Per million T cells, TCR beta diversity dropped about linearly as age rose.

Alongside a J-beta primer mix, a sample-barcoded 5' primer served in a second PCR lasting about 7 to 11 cycles. Unique molecular identifiers of 12 random nucleotides labeled each cDNA. MiXCR was run by TCRdb on the 5' RACE reads, yielding one entry per CDR3 protein. The sample records under 1,000,000 distinct CDR3 sequences, roughly 35% being singletons. CDR1 SGHKS and CDR2 YYEKEE come from the germline V gene (reference sequence). The CDR3 consists of 16 residues. After removal of 6 bases from V and 6 bases from J, the junction contained 12 bases not matched to a gene. Material: blood. The sequence derives from a man between 18 and 29 years old in good health. This chain connects TRBV5-5 to TRBJ1-2, with TRBD1 matching 12 bases. CDR3 loop: CASILTPGQGANGYTL. The CDR3 DNA is TGTGCCAGCATCCTGACACCGGGACAGGGGGCCAATGGCTACACCTTG.